This TCR beta chain was obtained from a study of shared clonotypes between healthy human individuals. Overall study results and limits: Shared across a handful of donors were about 4.6% of the naive CD4 clonotypes.

CDR3 length: 16 amino acids. Germline lookup yields CDR1 KGHSH and CDR2 LQKENI. V lost 3 bases and J lost 7; bases outside the gene matches: 9. Over several immunoSEQ plates, each subset's genomic DNA was distributed in even portions. The method was immunoSEQ multiplex PCR; TCRdb's version includes in-frame clones alone and lacks a portion of them. The sample has approximately 1.4 million clones, roughly 98% seen once. A remark on this clone: What it binds is unknown.

The clonotype comes from a man under 40 in good health. The chain has TRBV18 and TRBJ2-2; TRBD2 matches 9 bases. Sample: naive CD4+ T cells sorted from blood. Indicated subset: CD45RA+ positively selected. This CDR3 reads CASSPILAGVFGELFF. As DNA, the CDR3 is TGTGCCAGCTCACCTATATTAGCGGGAGTCTTCGGGGAGCTGTTTTTT.